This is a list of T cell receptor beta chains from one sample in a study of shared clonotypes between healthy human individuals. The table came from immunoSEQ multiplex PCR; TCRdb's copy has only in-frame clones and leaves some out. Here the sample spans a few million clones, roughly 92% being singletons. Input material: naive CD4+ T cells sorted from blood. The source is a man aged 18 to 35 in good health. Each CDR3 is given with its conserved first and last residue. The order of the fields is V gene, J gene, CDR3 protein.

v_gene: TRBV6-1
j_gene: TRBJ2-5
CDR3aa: CASSAGGQQETQYF

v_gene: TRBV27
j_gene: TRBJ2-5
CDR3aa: CASSLRLAGPRETQYF

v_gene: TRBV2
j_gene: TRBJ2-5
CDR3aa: CASSPLVETQYF

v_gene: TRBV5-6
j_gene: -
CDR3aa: CASSSRGIYEQYF

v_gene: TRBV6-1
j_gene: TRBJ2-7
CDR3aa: CASSEQSYEQYF

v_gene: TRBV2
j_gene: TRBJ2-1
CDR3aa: CASSDTGSSYNEQFF

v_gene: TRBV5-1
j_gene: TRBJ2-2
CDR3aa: CASSPPRRTGELFF

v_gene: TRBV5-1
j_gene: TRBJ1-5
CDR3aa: CASSLEGGSQPQHF

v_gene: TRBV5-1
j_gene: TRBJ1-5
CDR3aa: CASSSGQGSNQPQHF

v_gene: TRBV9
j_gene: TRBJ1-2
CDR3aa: CASSLTDRGLIYGYTF

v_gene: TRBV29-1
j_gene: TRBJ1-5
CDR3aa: CSVALGAGGNQPQHF

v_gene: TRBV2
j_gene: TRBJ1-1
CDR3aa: CASRQLNTEAFF

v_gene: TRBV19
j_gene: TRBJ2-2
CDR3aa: CASRGSGAANTGELFF

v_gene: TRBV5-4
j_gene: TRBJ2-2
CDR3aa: CASSLGTSNPGELFF

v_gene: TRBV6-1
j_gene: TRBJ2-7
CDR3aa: CASSEAVAVPLGEQYF

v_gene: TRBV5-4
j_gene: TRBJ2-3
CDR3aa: CASSLGLAGHTDTQYF